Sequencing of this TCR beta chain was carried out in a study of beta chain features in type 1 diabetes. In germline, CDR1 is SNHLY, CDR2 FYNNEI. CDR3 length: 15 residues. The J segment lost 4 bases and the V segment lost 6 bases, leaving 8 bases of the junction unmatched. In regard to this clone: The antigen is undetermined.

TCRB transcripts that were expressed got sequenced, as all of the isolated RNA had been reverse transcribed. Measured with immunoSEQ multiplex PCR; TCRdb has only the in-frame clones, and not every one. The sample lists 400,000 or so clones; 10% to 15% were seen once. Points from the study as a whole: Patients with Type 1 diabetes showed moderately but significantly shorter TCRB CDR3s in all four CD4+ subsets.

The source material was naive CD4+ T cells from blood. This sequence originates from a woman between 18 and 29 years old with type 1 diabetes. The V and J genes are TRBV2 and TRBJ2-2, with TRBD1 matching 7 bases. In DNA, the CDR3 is TGTGCCAGCAGGGCAGACAGGGTCGGCACCGGGGAGCTGTTTTTT. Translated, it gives CASRADRVGTGELFF.